The source of this T cell receptor (beta chain) is a study of T cell clonality in common variable immunodeficiency. This clone was recorded many times. Control and CVID samples contributed equal amounts of genomic DNA. The method was immunoSEQ multiplex PCR; TCRdb's version includes in-frame clones alone and lacks a portion of them. Sampling found 40,000 to 60,000 clones, none seen once. Specimen: peripheral blood mononuclear cells. The sequence came from a person aged 18 to 75 in good health.

CDR3 sequence reads: CASSPRGRQEAYEQYF. The covered CDR3 bases are TGTGCCAGCAGTCCTCGGGGAAGACAGGAAGCCTACGAG. The chain joins TRBV6-2 or TRBV6-3 to TRBJ2-7, with D tentatively TRBD1 (6 bases). The CDR3 end falls 3 residues outside the read, so it is completed with the germline J gene. CDR1 and CDR2 (germline): MNHEY, SVGEGT. The CDR3 contains 16 residues. The V gene lost 5 bases and the J gene lost 2 bases, with 19 bases spanning the gap.